These T cell receptor beta chains were read from a single sample in a study of shared clonotypes between healthy human individuals. TCRdb's table, derived via immunoSEQ multiplex PCR, lists solely in-frame clones and lacks some. The sample consists of about 1.1 million clones, more than 75% of them appearing once. Specimen: memory CD4+ T cells from PBMCs. These receptor sequences come from a man between 18 and 35 years old in good health. Some clones in this sample may be carry-over from other donors' samples. CDR3s include the opening cysteine and the closing phenylalanine or tryptophan. D genes are given only for firm matches. Part of the rows lack a size; the others show once, few, many or a class for expanded clones.

V: TRBV14
size: -
D: -
length: 17
J: TRBJ2-2
DNA: TGTGCCAGCAGCCAATACCCGGGGACTTTGAACACCGGGGAGCTGTTTTTT
CDR3: CASSQYPGTLNTGELFF

V: TRBV28
size: few
D: TRBD2
length: 16
J: TRBJ2-3
DNA: TGTGCCAGCAGTTTGTCTGGCGGGAGTGCTCCGGATACGCAGTATTTT
CDR3: CASSLSGGSAPDTQYF

V: TRBV19
size: -
D: TRBD1
length: 14
J: TRBJ2-4
DNA: TGTGCCAGTATGAGCCGGGACAGCAAAAACATTCAGTACTTC
CDR3: CASMSRDSKNIQYF

V: TRBV18
size: -
D: TRBD1
length: 15
J: TRBJ2-7
DNA: TGTGCCAGCTCACCAAAGGGACAGGCTCTCCACGAGCAGTACTTC
CDR3: CASSPKGQALHEQYF

V: TRBV28
size: -
D: -
length: 15
J: TRBJ2-4
DNA: TGTGCCAGCAGTTTCGGGGGAATAGCCAAAAACATTCAGTACTTC
CDR3: CASSFGGIAKNIQYF

V: TRBV10-2
size: -
D: -
length: 14
J: TRBJ1-2
DNA: TGCGCCAGCAGTGAAATGGTCTCTAACTATGGCTACACCTTC
CDR3: CASSEMVSNYGYTF

V: TRBV5-1
size: once
D: TRBD1
length: 15
J: TRBJ2-1
DNA: TGCGCCAGCAGCGCCCGCACCGGGACAGGGAATGAGCAGTTCTTC
CDR3: CASSARTGTGNEQFF

V: TRBV7-3
size: -
D: -
length: 13
J: TRBJ2-1
DNA: TGTGCCAGCAGCGTAGACAGTCGAAATGAGCAGTTCTTC
CDR3: CASSVDSRNEQFF

V: TRBV6-4
size: once
D: -
length: 15
J: TRBJ1-2
DNA: TGTGCCAGCAGCGAAGGGTTAGGAGGGGTGAATGGCTACACCTTC
CDR3: CASSEGLGGVNGYTF

V: TRBV5-1
size: -
D: -
length: 12
J: TRBJ1-2
DNA: TGCGCCAGCAGCTTAGACTGGCTTGGCTACACCTTC
CDR3: CASSLDWLGYTF

V: TRBV10-3
size: -
D: TRBD1
length: 16
J: TRBJ1-3
DNA: TGTGCCATCAATCGGGGACAGGGGGCGTACGGAAACACCATATATTTT
CDR3: CAINRGQGAYGNTIYF

V: TRBV10-3
size: -
D: TRBD1
length: 14
J: TRBJ1-3
DNA: TGTGCCATCAGTGTGGACAGGGCTCGGGACACCATATATTTT
CDR3: CAISVDRARDTIYF

V: TRBV5-4
size: -
D: -
length: 15
J: TRBJ2-2
DNA: TGTGCCAGCCGTTCGGGGCTAGAAAACACCGGGGAGCTGTTTTTT
CDR3: CASRSGLENTGELFF

V: TRBV5-1
size: -
D: -
length: 15
J: TRBJ1-2
DNA: TGCGCCAGCAGCTTGGCCCCCCGCGGAAACTATGGCTACACCTTC
CDR3: CASSLAPRGNYGYTF

V: TRBV9
size: once
D: TRBD2
length: 17
J: TRBJ2-1
DNA: TGTGCCAGCAGCGTTTCCCCGACTAGCGGGAGTTTCGATGAGCAGTTCTTC
CDR3: CASSVSPTSGSFDEQFF

V: TRBV9
size: -
D: -
length: 16
J: TRBJ2-2
DNA: TGTGCCAGCAGCGCCCGGGGGACGGGGAACACCGGGGAGCTGTTTTTT
CDR3: CASSARGTGNTGELFF

V: TRBV6-4
size: -
D: -
length: 12
J: TRBJ2-3
DNA: TGTGCCAGCAGCTCACCGGGGTCACATCTGTATTTT
CDR3: CASSSPGSHLYF

V: TRBV7-2
size: many
D: -
length: 14
J: TRBJ1-2
DNA: TGTGCCAGCAGCTTAGGACAGCCTCACTATGGCTACACCTTC
CDR3: CASSLGQPHYGYTF

V: TRBV6-5
size: -
D: -
length: 13
J: TRBJ1-5
DNA: TGTGCCAGCAGTTACGGGCGCAATCAGCCCCAGCATTTT
CDR3: CASSYGRNQPQHF

V: TRBV5-1
size: -
D: TRBD1
length: 15
J: TRBJ2-1
DNA: TGCGCCAGCAGCTGGGGGGACAGGGACTACAATGAGCAGTTCTTC
CDR3: CASSWGDRDYNEQFF

V: TRBV2
size: -
D: -
length: 13
J: TRBJ2-3
DNA: TGTGCCAGCAGGGAGTCGGGGAGGGATACGCAGTATTTT
CDR3: CASRESGRDTQYF

V: TRBV11-3
size: -
D: -
length: 15
J: TRBJ2-3
DNA: TGTGCCAGCAGCTTACGGTACAGGCACGCAGATACGCAGTATTTT
CDR3: CASSLRYRHADTQYF

V: TRBV6-1
size: -
D: -
length: 15
J: TRBJ2-1
DNA: TGTGCCAGCATATTAGGAAGCGGCCTTTACAATGAGCAGTTCTTC
CDR3: CASILGSGLYNEQFF

V: TRBV19
size: -
D: TRBD1
length: 13
J: TRBJ1-2
DNA: TGTGCCAGTAGGACGACAGGGGACTATGGCTACACCTTC
CDR3: CASRTTGDYGYTF

V: TRBV10-3
size: -
D: -
length: 12
J: TRBJ2-7
DNA: TGTGCCATCAGTGAGGCCGGGTACGAGCAGTACTTC
CDR3: CAISEAGYEQYF

V: TRBV28
size: -
D: -
length: 13
J: TRBJ2-5
DNA: TGTGCCAGCAGTGGACTTACCCAAGAGACCCAGTACTTC
CDR3: CASSGLTQETQYF